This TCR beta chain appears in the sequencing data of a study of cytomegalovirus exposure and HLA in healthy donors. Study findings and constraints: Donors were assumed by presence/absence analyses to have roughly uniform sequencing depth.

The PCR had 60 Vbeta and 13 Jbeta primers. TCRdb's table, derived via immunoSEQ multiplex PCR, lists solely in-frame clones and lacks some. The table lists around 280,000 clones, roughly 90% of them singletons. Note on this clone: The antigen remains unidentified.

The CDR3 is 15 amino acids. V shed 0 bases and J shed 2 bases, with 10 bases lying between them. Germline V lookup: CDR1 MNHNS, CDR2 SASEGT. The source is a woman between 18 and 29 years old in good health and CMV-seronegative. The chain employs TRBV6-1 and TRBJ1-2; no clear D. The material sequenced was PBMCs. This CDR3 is CASSEALGQNYGYTF. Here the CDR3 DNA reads TGTGCCAGCAGTGAAGCGCTTGGGCAGAACTATGGCTACACCTTC.